This T cell receptor (beta chain) was retrieved from a study of graft-versus-host responses after intestinal transplantation. Study information: Isolated intestinal, liver-intestinal, or multivisceral transplants were what recipients had. For two to four years after anti-thymocyte globulin induction, all recipients took tacrolimus and steroids.

Sequencing used immunoSEQ multiplex PCR; TCRdb keeps in-frame clones, though not all of them. The profile shows around 45,000 clones, just under 95% of them singletons. In regard to this clone: As yet, its antigen is unknown.

Study outcomes and limitations: GvH clone levels peaked in circulation, and this peak was associated with early post-transplant HvG declines. Analysis identified GvH clones in recipient marrow, with some appearing first in ileum or blood.

The sequence was collected from a human patient who received an intestinal transplant, so some T cells may come from the graft donor. Sequenced here: PBMCs, sampled about 320 days after intestinal transplant.

CDR3 protein: CASSSLEETQYF. CDR3 bases: TGTGCCAGCAGCTCCCTAGAAGAGACCCAGTACTTC. The chain combines TRBV11-3 with TRBJ2-5; D unresolved. The CDR3 runs to 12 residues. CDR1 is SGHNT, CDR2 YENEEA, per germline. The ends were cut back, 4 bases at V and 3 bases at J, with 6 bases in the middle.